This is a list of T cell receptor beta chains from one sample in a study of T cells after yellow fever vaccination. TCRdb ran MiXCR on the 5' RACE reads and lists one entry per CDR3 protein. In the table there are a few hundred thousand distinct CDR3 sequences, about 8.7% of which are singletons. The sequencing here drew on PBMCs, taken on the day of the first yellow fever vaccination. The receptors were sampled from a man in his late teens or twenties who received the YFV17D yellow fever vaccine. CDR3s include the opening cysteine and the closing phenylalanine or tryptophan. D genes are given only for firm matches. Some rows have no size entry. The others give once, few or many, or a class for an expanded clone.

>TRBV6-6|-|TRBJ1-4|-
TGTGCCACTCCTGACAGTCGCAATGAAAAACTGTTTTTT
CATPDSRNEKLFF
>TRBV7-3|few|TRBJ2-3|TRBD2
TGTGCCAGCAGCTTACAGACAGGGACTAGCGGGGGCACGCAGTATTTT
CASSLQTGTSGGTQYF
>TRBV20-1|-|TRBJ2-1|TRBD2
TGCAGTGCTAGACTAGCGGGGGGGGTTTACAATGAGCAGTTCTTC
CSARLAGGVYNEQFF
>TRBV20-1|few|TRBJ2-7|TRBD1
TGCAGTGCTAGAGATATACACAGGGGTTTAGAGCAGTACTTC
CSARDIHRGLEQYF
>TRBV9|few|TRBJ2-2|-
TGTGCCAGCAGCGTGATGGGCGCAGGCACCGGGGAGCTGTTTTTT
CASSVMGAGTGELFF
>TRBV10-3|many|TRBJ1-4|-
TGTGCCATCAGCGAGGGCGCTTGGACCGGTAATGAAAAACTGTTTTTT
CAISEGAWTGNEKLFF
>TRBV12-3/TRBV12-4|many|TRBJ1-2|-
TGTGCCAGCGGGGGTTTTGGCTACACCTTC
CASGGFGYTF
>TRBV18|few|TRBJ2-1|TRBD2
TGTGCCAGCTCACCATTCACTAGCGGGAGTACCTCCTACAATGAGCAGTTCTTC
CASSPFTSGSTSYNEQFF
>TRBV10-3|-|TRBJ2-5|-
TGTGCCATCAGCCCGGGTAGCCTCCAAGAGACCCAGTACTTC
CAISPGSLQETQYF
>TRBV20-1|many|TRBJ1-1|TRBD1
TGCAGTGCTCGACAGGGGAACACTGAAGCTTTCTTT
CSARQGNTEAFF
>TRBV12-3/TRBV12-4|many|TRBJ2-3|-
TGTGCCAGCAGTTTAGGACAGCTAAACACAGATACGCAGTATTTT
CASSLGQLNTDTQYF
>TRBV15|few|TRBJ1-2|-
TGTGCCACCAGCAGAGATCCCGGGACTCTAGACTATGGCTACACCTTC
CATSRDPGTLDYGYTF
>TRBV18|-|TRBJ2-2|-
TGTGCCAGCTCACCACTCACGAACACCGGGGAGCTGTTTTTT
CASSPLTNTGELFF
>TRBV25-1|many|TRBJ1-1|-
TGTGCCAGCAGTGGAGGGTACACTGAAGCTTTCTTT
CASSGGYTEAFF
>TRBV5-1|-|TRBJ1-5|-
TGCGCCAGCAGCTTGGAGGGCGAAGGGCCCCAGCATTTT
CASSLEGEGPQHF
>TRBV12-3/TRBV12-4|few|TRBJ2-1|-
TGTGCCAGCCAAAAGACGGGGGCGCGAGATGAGCAGTTCTTC
CASQKTGARDEQFF
>TRBV5-1|few|TRBJ1-1|-
TGCGCCAGCAGCTTGGTGCCGGGGGTGGACACTGAAGCTTTCTTT
CASSLVPGVDTEAFF
>TRBV3-1|once|TRBJ2-1|TRBD1
TGTGCCTTCAGCCCGGGACAGGGTGGTTTTGTAGACTACAATGAGCAGTTCTTC
CAFSPGQGGFVDYNEQFF
>TRBV20-1|few|TRBJ1-1|-
TGCAGTGCTAGACGTAACCCCCCGAATAAGGCTGAAGCTTTCTTT
CSARRNPPNKAEAFF
>TRBV28|-|TRBJ1-2|TRBD1
TGTGCCAGCCTCACCGGACAGGACCTTGGCTACACCTTC
CASLTGQDLGYTF
>TRBV7-9|-|TRBJ2-2|-
TGTGCCAGCAGCTTAGAAGGAATGAACACCGGGGAGCTGTTTTTT
CASSLEGMNTGELFF
>TRBV20-1|few|TRBJ1-1|-
TGCAGTGCTAGAGATGTTGGGCAGGCGAAAGCTTTCTTT
CSARDVGQAKAFF
>TRBV12-5|few|TRBJ1-5|TRBD1
TGTGCTAGTGGTCCGCAGGGGGCTTATCAGCCCCAGCATTTT
CASGPQGAYQPQHF
>TRBV6-1|-|TRBJ2-2|-
TGTGCCAGCCAGGGGCAGGGCACCGGGGAGCTGTTTTTT
CASQGQGTGELFF
>TRBV29-1|-|TRBJ1-3|TRBD1
TGCAGCGTCCCCGGGACAGGGGGCATCGGAAACACCATATATTTT
CSVPGTGGIGNTIYF
>TRBV18|-|TRBJ2-2|-
TGTGCCAGCTCACCAAGGGAGGCGGAGCTGTTTTTT
CASSPREAELFF
>TRBV19|-|TRBJ1-4|-
TGTGCCAGTAGCAGGACCGGAGTTAATGAAAAACTGTTTTTT
CASSRTGVNEKLFF
>TRBV6-2/TRBV6-3|few|TRBJ2-1|TRBD2
TGTGCCAGCAGTTATGAACGACTAGCGGGCCCCAATGAGCAGTTCTTC
CASSYERLAGPNEQFF
>TRBV29-1|few|TRBJ2-3|-
TGCAGCGTTGCGGGCCCCACAGATACGCAGTATTTT
CSVAGPTDTQYF